The rows below give T cell receptor beta chains drawn from one sample of a study of cytomegalovirus exposure and HLA in healthy donors. Clones were read by immunoSEQ multiplex PCR, and TCRdb kept only the in-frame ones, dropping some. The table includes 150,000 or so clones, around 74% detected once. Sequencing was performed on PBMCs. Receptors originate from a man aged 18 to 30 in good health and CMV-seronegative. The CDR3 runs from the conserved cysteine through the conserved F or W. The D gene is left open where the match is weak.

J,D,V,CDR3
TRBJ2-1,TRBD2,TRBV6-4,CASSDGAGGPHEQFF
TRBJ1-5,-,TRBV7-9,CASSFAAGNQPQHF
TRBJ2-1,-,TRBV15,CATSRESPFAGTYNEQFF
TRBJ1-6,-,TRBV5-1,CASSLEGREDSPLHF
TRBJ1-1,-,TRBV30,CAWSADPERYTEAFF
TRBJ2-5,-,TRBV6-5,CASRVGQLQETQYF
TRBJ2-2,TRBD1,TRBV6-5,CASRSGQGGSGELFF
TRBJ1-1,-,TRBV5-4,CASSLPRIGQTNTEAFF
TRBJ2-7,TRBD1,TRBV19,CATAGTGADEQYF
TRBJ1-2,TRBD1,TRBV5-1,CASTGDSSSNGYTF
TRBJ1-2,-,TRBV28,CASSSPGGRIYGYTF
-,-,TRBV9,CASSAGGGLLYEQYF
TRBJ1-5,-,TRBV6-1,CASRQGSNQPQHF
TRBJ1-5,-,TRBV6-5,CASSYYGGSQPQHF
TRBJ2-1,-,TRBV28,CASSLPRGSGGISYNEQFF
TRBJ1-2,TRBD1,TRBV19,CASRRDRGRYGYTF
TRBJ2-2,TRBD2,TRBV7-6,CASSFGLAGGTNTGELFF
TRBJ1-6,-,TRBV2,CASSDGRSGNSPLHF
TRBJ1-5,TRBD1,TRBV5-1,CASSLEGAKVQPQHF
TRBJ2-7,TRBD1,TRBV6-6,CASSYGQAAYEQYF
TRBJ1-4,TRBD1,TRBV2,CASKGRGLFTNEKLFF
TRBJ1-2,TRBD1,TRBV5-1,CASTDGQGRGGYTF
TRBJ2-2,TRBD1,TRBV9,CASSRTGGAGELFF